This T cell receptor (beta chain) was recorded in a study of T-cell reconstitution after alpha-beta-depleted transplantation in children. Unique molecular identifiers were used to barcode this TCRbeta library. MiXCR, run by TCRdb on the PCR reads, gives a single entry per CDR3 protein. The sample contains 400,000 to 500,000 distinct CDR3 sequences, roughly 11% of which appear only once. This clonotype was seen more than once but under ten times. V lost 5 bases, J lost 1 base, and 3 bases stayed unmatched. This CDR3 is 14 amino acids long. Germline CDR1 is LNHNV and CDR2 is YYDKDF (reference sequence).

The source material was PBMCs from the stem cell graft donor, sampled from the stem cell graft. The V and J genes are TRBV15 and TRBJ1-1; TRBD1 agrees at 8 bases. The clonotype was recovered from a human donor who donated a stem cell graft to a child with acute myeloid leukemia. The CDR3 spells CATSVGQGNTEAFF. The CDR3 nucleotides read TGTGCCACCAGCGTAGGACAGGGGAACACTGAAGCTTTCTTT.